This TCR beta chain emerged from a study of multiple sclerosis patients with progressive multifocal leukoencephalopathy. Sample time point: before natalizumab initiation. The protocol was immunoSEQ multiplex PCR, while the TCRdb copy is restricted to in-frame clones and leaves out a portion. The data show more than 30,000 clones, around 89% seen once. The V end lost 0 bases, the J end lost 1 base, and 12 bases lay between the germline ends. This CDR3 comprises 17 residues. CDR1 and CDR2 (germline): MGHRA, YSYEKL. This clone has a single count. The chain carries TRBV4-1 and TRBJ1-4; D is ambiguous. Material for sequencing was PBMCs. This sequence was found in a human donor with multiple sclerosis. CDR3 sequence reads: CASSQEDSWGTNEKLFF. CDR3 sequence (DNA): TGCGCCAGCAGCCAAGAGGACTCCTGGGGAACTAATGAAAAACTGTTTTTT.